These 13 T cell receptor beta chains share one sample of origin, sequenced in a study of shared clonotypes between healthy human individuals. The assay was immunoSEQ multiplex PCR, and TCRdb's table has in-frame clones only and misses some. The sample has hundreds of thousands of clones; around 95% are singletons. Only CD45RO-negative cells positively selected for CCR7 counted as naive CD8 cells, so terminally differentiated effector memory CD45RA+ cells were excluded. The sequenced sample consisted of naive CD8+ T cells sorted from blood. Receptors were obtained from a woman in her 30s in good health.

The chain joins TRBV28 to TRBJ2-4, with D perhaps TRBD1 or TRBD2 (5 bases each). Trimming removed 2 bases at V and 8 bases at J, with 7 bases between. From germline, CDR1 is MDHEN and CDR2 SYDVKM. CDR3 length: 12 amino acids. DNA for the CDR3: TGTGCCAGCAGTTTAGGGGGTGACATTCAGTACTTC. The encoded protein is CASSLGGDIQYF. The whole variable domain, remainder taken from reference TRBV28 and TRBJ2-4, is DVKVTQSSRYLVKRTGEKVFLECVQDMDHENMFWYRQDPGLGLRLIYFSYDVKMKEKGDIPEGYSVSREKKERFSLILESASTNQTSMYLCASSLGGDIQYFGAGTRLSVL.

This clone was recorded once. The rearrangement links TRBV28 to TRBJ1-2; a possible D gene is TRBD1 (5 bases). The CDR3 consists of 14 residues. Germline CDR1 and CDR2: MDHEN and SYDVKM. The V end lost 2 bases, the J end lost 5 bases, and 12 bases lay between the germline ends. CDR3 protein: CASSLRVRVYGYTF. For the CDR3, the DNA is TGTGCCAGCAGTTTAAGGGTCAGGGTGTATGGCTACACCTTC.

This chain links TRBV27 with TRBJ2-4; TRBD2 agrees at 12 bases. The CDR3 is made up of 17 amino acids. Germline V gene sequence: CDR1 MNHEY, CDR2 SMNVEV (reference sequence). The V segment lost 5 bases and the J segment 2 bases; nucleotides outside the gene matches: 7. The CDR3 bases are TGTGCCAGCAGTGGGGAGACTAGCGGGAGTCCCAAAAACATTCAGTACTTC. Residues: CASSGETSGSPKNIQYF.

This clone has only a few counts. J is TRBJ1-2 and V is TRBV5-6; the match to TRBD1 covers 7 bases. The CDR3 consists of 13 residues. Germline CDR1 SGHDT, CDR2 YYEEEE. V was pared by 4 bases and J by 6 bases, with 6 bases of the junction left unmatched. The CDR3 protein is CASSNGQVDGYTF. The CDR3 bases are TGTGCCAGCAGCAACGGACAGGTGGATGGCTACACCTTC.

V is TRBV11-2 and J is TRBJ2-7; D ambiguous. Trimming removed 1 base from V and 3 bases from J, with 10 bases in between. The CDR3 loop spans 14 amino acids. Germline CDR1 is SGHAT and CDR2 is FQNNGV. Here the CDR3 DNA reads TGTGCCAGCAGCTTAGTAGGGCAAGTCTACGAGCAGTACTTC. Translating gives CASSLVGQVYEQYF.

The rearrangement joins TRBV7-9 to TRBJ2-7, with 11 bases identical to TRBD2. Germline CDR1 and CDR2: SEHNR and FQNEAQ (reference sequence). V trimming: 2 bases; J trimming: 3 bases; junction bases outside the gene matches: 6. The CDR3 is 16 residues long. In DNA form, the CDR3 reads TGTGCCAGCAGCTTAAGCACTAGCGGGAGTCGCTACGAGCAGTACTTC. Its translation: CASSLSTSGSRYEQYF.

The CDR3 region has the DNA TGTGCCAGTAGTACCGGACCGGCCTACGAGCAGTACTTC. It encodes CASSTGPAYEQYF. The J gene is TRBJ2-7, the V gene TRBV19; no clear D gene. V lost 4 bases and J lost 2, with 9 bases in between. The CDR3 loop spans 13 amino acids. CDR1 is LNHDA and CDR2 is SQIVND in the germline V gene (reference sequence).

A word on this clone: The sample holds other DNA sequences that translate to the same CDR3. V gene TRBV9 combines with J gene TRBJ2-3; 7 bases fit TRBD2. With 2 bases clipped from V and 1 base from J, the junction kept 4 bases outside the gene matches. The CDR3 is 15 residues long. CDR1 and CDR2 (germline): SGDLS, YYNGEE. This CDR3 is CASSVGTSGTDTQYF. CDR3 DNA: TGTGCCAGCAGCGTCGGAACTAGCGGCACAGATACGCAGTATTTT.

This clone was detected once. The rearrangement uses TRBV19 and TRBJ1-5; 11 bases match TRBD1. The germline V gene has CDR1 LNHDA and CDR2 SQIVND (reference sequence). CDR3 length equals 17 residues. Trimming at V came to 7 bases and at J to 4 bases, leaving 12 bases not matched to a gene. The CDR3 region has the DNA TGTGCCAGTACTCCCCGGACAGGGGGCAGGAGGAATCAGCCCCAGCATTTT. Translation gives CASTPRTGGRRNQPQHF. The full variable domain, its missing parts supplied by reference TRBV19 and TRBJ1-5, is DGGITQSPKYLFRKEGQNVTLSCEQNLNHDAMYWYRQDPGQGLRLIYYSQIVNDFQKGDIAEGYSVSREKKESFPLTVTSAQKNPTAFYLCASTPRTGGRRNQPQHFGDGTRLSIL.

V gene TRBV7-9 combines with J gene TRBJ1-1; D gene unclear. CDR1 is SEHNR, CDR2 FQNEAQ, per germline (reference sequence). The CDR3 contains 15 residues. With 1 base removed from V and 1 base from J, the gap between germline ends came to 10 bases. DNA of the CDR3: TGTGCCAGCAGCTTAGTCCCTCCACAGAACACTGAAGCTTTCTTT. It specifies CASSLVPPQNTEAFF.

The V gene is TRBV27, the J gene TRBJ2-5; 8 bases are a match to TRBD2. V shed 6 bases and J 7 bases; nucleotides not matched to a gene: 7. The CDR3 length is 13 residues. Germline assignment: CDR1 MNHEY and CDR2 SMNVEV (reference sequence). The CDR3 is CASSDSGIGTQYF. CDR3 DNA: TGTGCCAGCAGCGATAGCGGGATAGGGACCCAGTACTTC.

The chain is built from TRBV28 and TRBJ1-1, with 9 positions matching TRBD1. Looked up from germline, CDR1 is MDHEN and CDR2 is SYDVKM. Germline trimming cut 6 bases from V and 4 bases from J; bases unmatched to any gene: 12. This CDR3 is built from 16 residues. CDR3 in DNA: TGTGCCAGCAGCCTCCTCGGACAGGGGTCGGTCACTGAAGCTTTCTTT. Protein: CASSLLGQGSVTEAFF.

This rearrangement joins TRBV5-6 to TRBJ2-2; 8 bases align to TRBD2. V was pared by 7 bases and J by 3 bases, with 2 bases of the junction left unmatched. CDR1 is SGHDT, CDR2 YYEEEE, per germline. The CDR3 is 13 amino acids. CDR3 residues: CASGTRHTGELFF. The CDR3 DNA reads as TGTGCCAGCGGGACTAGGCACACCGGGGAGCTGTTTTTT.